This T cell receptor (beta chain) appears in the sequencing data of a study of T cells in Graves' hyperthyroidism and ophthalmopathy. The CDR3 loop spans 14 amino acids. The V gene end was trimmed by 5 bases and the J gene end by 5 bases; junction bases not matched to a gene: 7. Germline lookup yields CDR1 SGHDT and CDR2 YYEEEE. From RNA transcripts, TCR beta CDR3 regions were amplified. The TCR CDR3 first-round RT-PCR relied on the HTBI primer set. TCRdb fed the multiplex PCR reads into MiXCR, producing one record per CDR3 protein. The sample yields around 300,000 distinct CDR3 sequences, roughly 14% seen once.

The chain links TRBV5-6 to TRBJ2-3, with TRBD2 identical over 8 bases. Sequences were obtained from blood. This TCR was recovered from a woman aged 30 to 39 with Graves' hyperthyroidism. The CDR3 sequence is CASRSGRGRDTQYF. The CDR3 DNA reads TGTGCCAGCAGGAGCGGGAGAGGGAGAGATACGCAGTATTTT.